This T cell receptor (beta chain) derives from a study of tumor-infiltrating lymphocytes in primary liver carcinoma. Points on this clonotype: Antigen specificity is unknown. At one end, the junction sequence differs from germline, possibly due to a read error.

Whole-study results and caveats: Tumor-adjacent and tumor-blood pairs shared a smaller degree of overlap than tumor region pairs. Present in all five tumor regions were only about 8-24% of the top clones.

The approximately 17-34 mg bulk tissue piece was not sorted before simultaneous RNA and DNA extraction. Production of TCR beta cDNA used around 0.45 ug total RNA together with a constant-region primer. Generation of the TCR beta libraries relied on three nested multiplex PCR rounds using slightly modified ARM-PCR. TRBV1-TRBV30 forward primers and a C-beta reverse primer were used in the first two PCR rounds, which each ran for about 11 cycles. From the multiplex PCR reads, TCRdb called clonotypes with MiXCR, one entry per CDR3 protein. The profile shows tens of thousands of distinct CDR3 sequences, around 64% of them singletons. The CDR3 contains 14 residues.

This receptor was identified in a man aged 35-49 years with primary liver carcinoma and hepatitis B virus infection. The chain has TRBV12-3 or TRBV12-4 and TRBJ2-7; D is perhaps TRBD2 (5 bases). Material for sequencing was liver tumor tissue from sampling region 4. Subset defined: tumor region T4, right-lateral pole. The CDR3 is CASSPLVSTYEHYF. CDR3 sequence (DNA): TGTGCCAGCAGCCCACTAGTATCGACCTACGAGCATTACTTC.